Shown below are 30 T cell receptor beta chains from a single sample sequenced in a study of blood T cell repertoires in COVID-19. The assay was immunoSEQ multiplex PCR, and TCRdb's table has in-frame clones only and misses some. The table records roughly 200,000 clones, approximately 86% of them present only once. Sequenced sample: peripheral blood. The source of these receptors is a man aged 18-30 years with active or convalescent COVID-19.

Worth noting for this clone: This sample includes further DNA sequences coding for the same CDR3. The V gene is TRBV9, the J gene TRBJ1-6, with D tentatively TRBD1 (5 bases). Trimming took off 3 bases at V and 9 bases at J, with 10 bases between the two ends. CDR3 length: 13 residues. Per germline, CDR1 SGDLS and CDR2 YYNGEE. The CDR3 protein is CASSAGGSSPLHF. The CDR3, as DNA: TGTGCCAGCAGCGCCGGGGGAAGTTCACCCCTCCACTTT. The variable domain in full, completed from reference TRBV9 and TRBJ1-6, reads DSGVTQTPKHLITATGQRVTLRCSPRSGDLSVYWYQQSLDQGLQFLIQYYNGEERAKGNILERFSAQQFPDLHSELNLSSLELGDSALYFCASSAGGSSPLHFGNGTRLTVT.

J is TRBJ2-1 and V is TRBV19; D uncertain. The germline V and J ends were trimmed by 6 bases and 0 bases, with 9 bases remaining between them. This CDR3 is built from 14 residues. Germline V gene data show CDR1 as LNHDA and CDR2 as SQIVND (reference sequence). The CDR3 nucleotides read TGTGCCAGTAGCCCTAGTGGCTCCTACAATGAGCAGTTCTTC. Translating it yields CASSPSGSYNEQFF.

The J gene is TRBJ1-1, the V gene TRBV5-1; TRBD1 aligns across 9 bases. Trimming at V came to 3 bases and at J to 1 base, leaving 7 bases not matched to a gene. Germline V gives CDR1 SGHRS, CDR2 YFSETQ. The CDR3 extends over 16 amino acids. The CDR3 loop is CASSWGNRGQNTEAFF. CDR3 nucleotides: TGCGCCAGCAGCTGGGGGAACAGGGGGCAGAACACTGAAGCTTTCTTT.

The V gene is TRBV5-5, the J gene TRBJ1-2; D is uncertain. V lost 0 bases and J lost 6, with 9 bases in between. Germline V gene sequence: CDR1 SGHKS, CDR2 YYEKEE (reference sequence). The CDR3 has 13 residues. CDR3 sequence: CASSLAIGDGYTF. CDR3 bases: TGTGCCAGCAGCTTGGCGATCGGGGATGGCTACACCTTC.

The rearrangement links TRBV10-3 to TRBJ1-2; a possible D gene is TRBD1 (5 bases). The CDR3 spans 16 residues. CDR1 and CDR2 from the germline V gene are ENHRY and SYGVKD. V lost 5 bases and J 4 bases, leaving 20 bases between the germline ends. CDR3 bases: TGTGCCATCAGTCCACCCATGACAGCCGGGAGCTATGGCTACACCTTC. Its translation: CAISPPMTAGSYGYTF.

The chain couples TRBV30 to TRBJ2-1; D is undetermined. The CDR3 runs to 12 residues. The germline V and J ends were trimmed by 3 bases and 1 base, with 4 bases remaining between them. Germline V gene lookup returns CDR1 GTSNPN and CDR2 SVGIG (reference sequence). The CDR3 DNA reads TGTGCCTGGAGCCAATCCTACAATGAGCAGTTCTTC. Its translation: CAWSQSYNEQFF.

A note on this clone: The junction differs from germline at one of its ends, possibly a read error. The rearrangement uses TRBV10-3 and TRBJ1-3, with D hard to call. The CDR3 loop spans 15 amino acids. Per the germline V gene, CDR1 is ENHRY and CDR2 is SYGVKD. CDR3 sequence reads: CAISDREISGNTVYF. The CDR3 DNA reads as TGTGCCATCAGTGACCGGGAAATCTCTGGAAACACCGTATATTTT.

The chain joins TRBV6-5 to TRBJ2-1; 7 nucleotides line up with TRBD2. Trimming at V came to 10 bases and at J to 6 bases, leaving 12 bases not matched to a gene. There are 14 residues in the CDR3. Germline V gene data show CDR1 as MNHEY and CDR2 as SVGAGI. CDR3 loop: CATGGGPLGNEQFF. The CDR3 nucleotides are TGTGCCACTGGGGGAGGGCCTCTTGGCAATGAGCAGTTCTTC.

V and J are TRBV7-2 and TRBJ2-1, with TRBD2 matching over 7 bases. The ends lost 1 base at V and 6 bases at J; junction bases unmatched: 6. CDR3 size: 15 residues. Germline V gene data show CDR1 as SGHTA and CDR2 as FQGNSA. In DNA form, the CDR3 reads TGTGCCAGCAGCTTAGGGCTTGCTAGCGGCAATGAGCAGTTCTTC. Translating gives CASSLGLASGNEQFF.

The rearrangement links TRBV5-5 to TRBJ1-5; the match to TRBD1 covers 8 bases. The CDR3 is made up of 17 amino acids. Germline CDR1 and CDR2: SGHKS and YYEKEE (reference sequence). V shed 1 base, J shed 0 bases, and the junction held 6 bases outside the gene matches. As DNA, the CDR3 is TGTGCCAGCAGCTTGACGGACAGGGTGTTTAGCAATCAGCCCCAGCATTTT. This translates into CASSLTDRVFSNQPQHF. The full variable domain, with the rest looked up from reference TRBV5-5 and TRBJ1-5, is DAGVTQSPTHLIKTRGQQVTLRCSPISGHKSVSWYQQVLGQGPQFIFQYYEKEERGRGNFPDRFSARQFPNYSSELNVNALLLGDSALYLCASSLTDRVFSNQPQHFGDGTRLSIL.

The chain combines TRBV6-5 with TRBJ1-6; no firm D call. Trimming took 2 bases from V and 5 from J, leaving 10 bases between them. CDR1 is MNHEY, CDR2 SVGAGI, per germline. This CDR3 has 15 amino acids. The CDR3 coding sequence is TGTGCCAGCAGTTACACCGGACTCAATAATTCACCCCTCCACTTT. It translates to CASSYTGLNNSPLHF.

This chain uses TRBV3-1 (or the pseudogene TRBV3-2) with TRBJ1-1, with 11 bases aligning to TRBD1. Looked up from germline, CDR1 is LGHDT and CDR2 is YNNKEL (reference sequence). The V gene end was trimmed by 4 bases and the J gene end by 0 bases; junction bases not matched to a gene: 7. The CDR3 loop spans 17 amino acids. CDR3 region: CASSRKGQGAMNTEAFF. CDR3 nucleotide sequence: TGTGCCAGCAGCCGTAAAGGACAGGGGGCGATGAACACTGAAGCTTTCTTT.

This chain joins TRBV28 and TRBJ2-1; weak D call: TRBD2 (6 bases). V shed 2 bases and J shed 12 bases, with 20 bases lying between them. Germline lookup yields CDR1 MDHEN and CDR2 SYDVKM. The CDR3 has 15 residues. For the CDR3, the DNA is TGTGCCAGCAGTTTAATCGCGGGGCTTCGTGGGGGGCAGTTCTTC. This codes for CASSLIAGLRGGQFF.

This clone was found once. The chain uses TRBV28 and TRBJ1-2; D possibly corresponds to TRBD1 (5 bases). The ends were cut back, 8 bases at V and 6 bases at J, with 13 bases in the middle. CDR3 length: 12 amino acids. Looked up from germline, CDR1 is MDHEN and CDR2 is SYDVKM. The CDR3 DNA sequence: TGTGCCAGCGGAAGTCCACAGGATGGCTACACCTTC. Translation: CASGSPQDGYTF.

The chain has TRBV5-4 and TRBJ1-6; TRBD1 matches at 8 bases. From germline, CDR1 is SGHNT and CDR2 YYREEE (reference sequence). The junction had 7 bases not matched to a gene; V was cut back by 3 bases and J by 8 bases. This CDR3 has 15 residues. CDR3 sequence reads: CASSWGTGEDSPLHF. CDR3 DNA sequence: TGTGCCAGCAGCTGGGGGACAGGAGAGGATTCACCCCTCCACTTT.

J is TRBJ2-1 and V is TRBV6-4, with 7 bases fitting TRBD2. The V and J ends lost 0 bases and 7 bases, in that order; junction bases with no gene match: 6. The length of the CDR3 is 15 residues. CDR1 is MRHNA and CDR2 is SNTAGT in the germline V gene. The CDR3 sequence: CASSDSVGRRNEQFF. The CDR3 region has the DNA TGTGCCAGCAGTGACTCCGTCGGGAGGCGTAATGAGCAGTTCTTC.

The genes are TRBV4-1 and TRBJ2-1, with TRBD2 matching over 13 bases. The CDR3 is 17 amino acids. J lost 6 bases, V lost 0 bases, and 5 bases had no gene match. In germline, CDR1 is MGHRA, CDR2 YSYEKL. The DNA for the CDR3 is TGCGCCAGCAGCCAAGATCGGGGGACTAGCGGGACCAATGAGCAGTTCTTC. Its translation is CASSQDRGTSGTNEQFF.

The J gene is TRBJ1-3, the V gene TRBV11-2; the match to TRBD1 covers 10 bases. The V gene's germline CDR1 is SGHAT and CDR2 FQNNGV. J was trimmed by 2 bases and V by 5 bases; bases with no gene match: 9. This CDR3 is built from 17 residues. The chain's CDR3 is CASSPTLTGGPGNTIYF. The CDR3 DNA follows: TGTGCCAGCAGCCCTACTCTGACAGGGGGCCCTGGAAACACCATATATTTT.

This clone appeared once. The chain combines TRBV18 with TRBJ1-1; D is possibly TRBD1 (6 bases). This CDR3 has 13 residues. V lost 4 bases, J lost 5 bases, and 11 bases lay in between. Germline CDR1 and CDR2: KGHSH and LQKENI. DNA of the CDR3: TGTGCCAGCTCACTAGGGGGTGCGACTGAAGCTTTCTTT. It is translated as CASSLGGATEAFF.

The genes are TRBV5-4 and TRBJ2-2, with D unresolved. Germline V CDR1 and CDR2: SGHNT, YYREEE (reference sequence). V was trimmed by 2 bases and J by 4 bases, leaving 6 bases between them. CDR3 length: 13 residues. The CDR3: CASSFSVTGELFF. CDR3 DNA: TGTGCCAGCAGCTTTTCCGTCACCGGGGAGCTGTTTTTT.

V gene TRBV2 combines with J gene TRBJ2-7; TRBD2 agrees at 7 bases. CDR1 SNHLY and CDR2 FYNNEI come from the germline V gene. J lost 5 bases, V lost 0 bases, and 10 bases had no gene match. This CDR3 has 16 amino acids. CDR3 sequence: CASSEASGGGLNEQYF. The CDR3 nucleotides are TGTGCCAGCAGTGAAGCTTCCGGCGGGGGTTTGAACGAGCAGTACTTC.

The V gene is TRBV5-1, the J gene TRBJ2-1; 7 bases are shared with TRBD2. V was clipped by 2 bases and J by 3 bases; unmatched bases: 2. The CDR3 length is 14 residues. Per the germline V gene, CDR1 is SGHRS and CDR2 is YFSETQ. CDR3 sequence reads: CASSFAGDYNEQFF. The CDR3 DNA reads TGCGCCAGCAGCTTCGCGGGGGACTACAATGAGCAGTTCTTC.

The chain links TRBV10-1 to TRBJ2-3, with D unclear. The CDR3 consists of 13 residues. The germline CDR1 and CDR2 sequences are WNHNN and SYGVQD (reference sequence). V was trimmed by 4 bases and J by 10 bases, leaving 15 bases between them. The CDR3 coding sequence is TGCGCCAGCAGTGTTATGCTTAACGAGGCGCAGTATTTT. Translated, it gives CASSVMLNEAQYF.

V is TRBV4-1 and J is TRBJ1-1; a weak D match, TRBD1 (6 bases). Germline assignment: CDR1 MGHRA and CDR2 YSYEKL. V shed 4 bases and J shed 7 bases, with 10 bases lying between them. This CDR3 has 12 amino acids. As DNA, the CDR3 is TGCGCCAGCAGCCGCCAGGACAGTGAAGCTTTCTTT. Its translation is CASSRQDSEAFF.

The chain has TRBV5-6 and TRBJ2-7, with D perhaps matching TRBD2 (5 bases). V was cut by 0 bases and J by 3 bases, with 13 bases left in between. Germline V gives CDR1 SGHDT, CDR2 YYEEEE. The CDR3 extends over 15 amino acids. The CDR3: CASSLVVVGDYEQYF. The CDR3 DNA sequence: TGTGCCAGCAGCTTGGTGGTTGTCGGGGACTACGAGCAGTACTTC.

V is TRBV27 and J is TRBJ2-7, with TRBD1 as a possible D gene (8 bases). Germline V gene sequence: CDR1 MNHEY, CDR2 SMNVEV (reference sequence). The V gene lost 5 bases and the J gene lost 3 bases, with 14 bases spanning the gap. The CDR3 loop spans 14 amino acids. In DNA, the CDR3 is TGTGCCAGCAGTATACAGGGGGAGGGCTACGAGCAGTACTTC. It codes for CASSIQGEGYEQYF.

The chain employs TRBV5-1 and TRBJ2-1, with TRBD2 matching 13 bases. CDR1 and CDR2 from the germline V gene are SGHRS and YFSETQ. Germline trimming cut 2 bases from V and 6 bases from J; bases unmatched to any gene: 5. This CDR3 has 16 amino acids. The CDR3 loop reads CASSFSWTSGGNEQFF. CDR3 DNA sequence: TGCGCCAGCAGCTTTTCTTGGACTAGCGGGGGCAATGAGCAGTTCTTC. The variable domain in full, completed from reference TRBV5-1 and TRBJ2-1, reads KAGVTQTPRYLIKTRGQQVTLSCSPISGHRSVSWYQQTPGQGLQFLFEYFSETQRNKGNFPGRFSGRQFSNSRSEMNVSTLELGDSALYLCASSFSWTSGGNEQFFGPGTRLTVL.

The chain has TRBV4-2 and TRBJ2-7; 7 bases are a match to TRBD2. Trimming at V came to 1 base and at J to 3 bases, leaving 3 bases not matched to a gene. The CDR3 is 14 residues long. The germline V gene encodes CDR1 LGHNA and CDR2 YNFKEQ. CDR3 DNA: TGTGCCAGCAGCCAAGGGACTAGTAACTACGAGCAGTACTTC. This codes for CASSQGTSNYEQYF.

Regarding this clone: At the DNA level, this CDR3 is encoded by other sequences in the same sample as well. This chain uses TRBV5-4 with TRBJ1-1; 7 positions agree with TRBD1. Germline V gene sequence: CDR1 SGHNT, CDR2 YYREEE (reference sequence). V shed 4 bases, J shed 5 bases, and the junction held 8 bases outside the gene matches. This CDR3 comprises 14 residues. The CDR3 loop is CASSPRQGVTEAFF. Written as DNA, the CDR3 is TGTGCCAGCAGCCCTCGACAGGGAGTGACTGAAGCTTTCTTT.

This chain uses TRBV12-3 or TRBV12-4 with TRBJ2-6; D is uncertain. The V end was cut by 5 bases, the J end by 6 bases, with 2 bases between. The length of the CDR3 is 11 residues. CDR3 protein: CASSQANVLTF. The DNA of the CDR3 is TGTGCCAGCAGTCAGGCCAACGTCCTGACTTTC.